A selection of T cell receptor beta chains follows, all from one sample in a study of T cells in Graves' hyperthyroidism and ophthalmopathy. Each CDR3 protein gets one entry after TCRdb re-called the multiplex PCR reads with MiXCR. Of hundreds of thousands of distinct CDR3 sequences in the sample, 11% to 15% were seen once. The sample was blood. The receptors come from a woman between 18 and 29 years old with Graves' hyperthyroidism. Each CDR3 is given with its conserved first and last residue. A D gene is named only where the DNA matches it firmly. Clone size is stated in some rows and not others, as once, few, many or a class when expanded.

few,TRBD2,TRBJ2-1,TRBV3-1,CASSPTSGHTAREQFF,TGTGCCAGCAGCCCTACTAGCGGTCATACCGCAAGGGAGCAGTTCTTC
few,NA,TRBJ2-1,TRBV9,CASSVGTLYNEQFF,TGTGCCAGCAGCGTAGGAACACTCTACAATGAGCAGTTCTTC
many,TRBD2,TRBJ2-1,TRBV30,CAWTDSSGKLSYNEQFF,TGTGCCTGGACCGACTCCAGCGGGAAGCTCTCCTACAATGAGCAGTTCTTC
many,NA,TRBJ2-3,TRBV20-1,CSARRGNTDTQYF,TGCAGTGCTAGACGGGGGAACACAGATACGCAGTATTTT
many,TRBD1,TRBJ2-5,TRBV7-9,CASSLGTGTGTETQYF,TGTGCCAGCAGCTTGGGTACCGGGACAGGGACGGAGACCCAGTACTTC
NA,NA,TRBJ2-6,TRBV7-9,CASSSGPSGANVLTF,TGTGCCAGCAGCTCTGGGCCCTCTGGGGCCAACGTCCTGACTTTC
many,NA,TRBJ2-1,TRBV11-3,CASSLVGGPYNEQFF,TGTGCCAGCAGCTTGGTGGGGGGCCCTTACAATGAGCAGTTCTTC
many,NA,TRBJ2-3,TRBV18,CASSHGSDDTQYF,TGTGCCAGCTCACACGGCTCCGATGATACGCAGTATTTT
many,TRBD1,TRBJ2-2,TRBV7-2,CASRNRGPGAGELFF,TGTGCCAGCAGGAACAGGGGGCCGGGAGCCGGGGAGCTGTTTTTT
NA,NA,TRBJ2-7,TRBV29-1,CSVAQGTYEQYF,TGCAGCGTTGCACAGGGTACCTACGAGCAGTACTTC
many,TRBD2,TRBJ2-2,TRBV24-1,CATSDGRAYTGELFF,TGTGCCACCAGTGACGGGAGGGCGTACACCGGGGAGCTGTTTTTT
many,NA,TRBJ2-3,TRBV12-3/TRBV12-4,CASRSTGTDTQYF,TGTGCCAGCAGATCGACAGGCACAGATACGCAGTATTTT
many,TRBD2,TRBJ2-1,TRBV6-1,CASRRLAESSYNEQFF,TGTGCCAGCAGACGACTAGCGGAGAGCTCCTACAATGAGCAGTTCTTC
many,TRBD2,TRBJ2-7,TRBV18,CASSPGGRAVEQYF,TGTGCCAGCTCACCAGGCGGGAGGGCGGTCGAGCAGTACTTC
NA,NA,TRBJ2-5,TRBV24-1,CATSTPGAETQYF,TGTGCCACCAGCACTCCGGGCGCGGAGACCCAGTACTTC
NA,NA,TRBJ2-7,TRBV4-3,CASSQGRGLYYEQYF,TGCGCCAGCAGCCAAGGGCGGGGGCTCTACTACGAGCAGTACTTC
many,NA,TRBJ2-7,TRBV2,CASSDALPRSYEQYF,TGTGCCAGCAGTGACGCGCTCCCCCGATCCTACGAGCAGTACTTC
few,TRBD1,TRBJ2-2,TRBV10-3,CAISESTGGLTRTGELFF,TGTGCCATCAGTGAGTCAACAGGGGGCCTGACGAGGACCGGGGAGCTGTTTTTT
many,NA,TRBJ2-5,TRBV2,CASSDGTEEETQYF,TGTGCCAGCAGTGATGGGACTGAGGAAGAGACCCAGTACTTC
NA,NA,TRBJ2-7,TRBV2,CASNLVRDTRYERYF,TGTGCCAGCAACTTAGTCCGGGACACCCGCTACGAGCGGTACTTC
NA,TRBD1,TRBJ1-2,TRBV7-9,CASSFRKTGEGYTF,TGTGCCAGCAGCTTCAGGAAGACAGGGGAGGGCTACACCTTC
many,NA,TRBJ2-1,TRBV18,CASSPWGRDEQFF,TGTGCCAGCTCACCATGGGGAAGAGATGAGCAGTTCTTC
NA,TRBD1,TRBJ2-7,TRBV4-1,CASSGGTGAYEQYF,TGCGCCAGCAGCGGCGGGACAGGGGCCTACGAGCAGTACTTC
many,TRBD2,TRBJ2-2,TRBV28,CASSATSGATGELFF,TGTGCCAGCAGTGCGACTAGCGGGGCTACCGGGGAGCTGTTTTTT